The next 4 T cell receptor beta chains were all read from a single sample in a study of molecular identifiers for immune sequencing clone quantification (dated by TCRdb to the late 2010s). The library relied on PCR. The listed sequencing device is Illumina HiSeq 4000. TCRdb reanalyzed the raw reads on its own, using fastp at Q25 for trimming and MiXCR for clone calling, and kept in-frame beta chains. Duplicate CDR3 protein sequences are folded into a single record with the most common DNA and genes. In this sample the table shows around 89,000 distinct CDR3 sequences, under 20% of which occur a single time. The ten largest clones take up around 0.8% of the sample. Sequenced input: naive CD8+ T cells from blood, with Jurkat cell RNA spiked in. The cell subset or site tag for this specimen amounts to: FACS-sorted CD8+CD4-CCR7+CD45RA+ naive T cells. The source is a human donor in good health. Some libraries in this study had Jurkat cell RNA spiked in.

The chain is built from TRBV24-1 and TRBJ2-3, with 12 bases that match TRBD2. The CDR3 is 16 residues long. Germline V gene lookup returns CDR1 KGHDR and CDR2 SFDVKD. J gave up 2 bases and V 8 bases, and 7 bases lay outside the gene matches. The CDR3 DNA reads as TGTGCCACCACTGGGACTAGCGGGCCGGCCACAGATACGCAGTATTTT. Protein: CATTGTSGPATDTQYF.

This clonotype was seen only a few times. The chain uses TRBV10-3 and TRBJ1-1; 8 bases are shared with TRBD1. The CDR3 sequence is 18 residues long. Germline-derived CDR1 and CDR2 are ENHRY and SYGVKD. The J segment lost 0 bases and the V segment lost 3 bases, leaving 12 bases of the junction unmatched. DNA for the CDR3: TGTGCCATCAGTGAAATATCTGGGACAGGCGACCTGAACACTGAAGCTTTCTTT. Amino acids: CAISEISGTGDLNTEAFF.

The table lists this clonotype with many counts. The V call is TRBV19, the J call TRBJ2-3, with 9 bases fitting TRBD1. CDR1 is LNHDA, CDR2 SQIVND, per germline (reference sequence). The CDR3 runs 13 residues. V was clipped by 9 bases and J by 4 bases; unmatched bases: 5. The chain's CDR3 is CASGQGSADTQYF. DNA of the CDR3: TGTGCCAGCGGACAGGGGAGCGCAGATACGCAGTATTTT.

This clonotype has at least ten counts. The V and J genes are TRBV4-3 and TRBJ2-1, with D perhaps matching TRBD1 or TRBD2 (6 bases each). The CDR3 extends over 15 amino acids. CDR1 LGHNA and CDR2 YSLEER come from the germline V gene. V lost 0 bases, J lost 3 bases, and 9 bases lay in between. CDR3 amino acids: CASSQEGGLYNEQFF. In nucleotides, the CDR3 is TGCGCCAGCAGCCAAGAAGGGGGACTCTACAATGAGCAGTTCTTC.